The T cell receptor (beta chain) under discussion was sequenced for a study of blood T cell repertoires in COVID-19. This CDR3 spans 16 amino acids. V was clipped by 0 bases and J by 1 base, with 8 bases between them. The germline V gene encodes CDR1 KGHDR and CDR2 SFDVKD. Everyone who took part was roughly 18 to 100 years old, and they came from about two dozen US areas. The authors' processing: Estimation of nucleated cell counts was performed using reference gene primer amplification. TCRdb's copy holds only in-frame clones and misses some; the assay was immunoSEQ multiplex PCR. The V and J calls and clone size come from that table; D and trimming were worked out from the DNA. The sample records roughly 200,000 clones, about 90% being singletons.

The receptor comes from a young man who had recovered from COVID-19. The V call is TRBV24-1, the J call TRBJ2-2; D call uncertain. The specimen sequenced was PBMCs or T cells enriched from blood (not recorded which). DNA for the CDR3: TGTGCCACCAGTGATTTGGTGCCGGTGAACACCGGGGAGCTGTTTTTT. It codes for CATSDLVPVNTGELFF.